The following is a TCR beta chain sequence with its context. This entry comes from a study of blood T cell repertoires in COVID-19. Turning to the study itself: Sample material is recorded as cDNA or gDNA derived from T cells, B-cell-depleted T cells, or PBMCs.

The CDR3 has 14 residues. V dropped 4 bases and J dropped 7 bases, with 13 bases sitting between them. Germline lookup yields CDR1 MNHEY and CDR2 SVGAGI. Authors' data handling: The authors estimated nucleated cell counts from reference gene primer amplification. Clones were read by immunoSEQ multiplex PCR, and TCRdb kept only the in-frame ones, dropping some. That table gives V, J and clone size, and the DNA gave D and trimming. The sample lists roughly 68,000 clones; roughly 80% were seen once. This sequence was found in a woman at least 80 years old with acute or convalescent COVID-19. Sequencing used peripheral blood. V is TRBV6-5 and J is TRBJ1-4, with a possible D match to TRBD1 (6 bases). The DNA for the CDR3 is TGTGCCAGCAGTTTAACAGGGAGGGGTGAAAAACTGTTTTTT. It yields the protein CASSLTGRGEKLFF.